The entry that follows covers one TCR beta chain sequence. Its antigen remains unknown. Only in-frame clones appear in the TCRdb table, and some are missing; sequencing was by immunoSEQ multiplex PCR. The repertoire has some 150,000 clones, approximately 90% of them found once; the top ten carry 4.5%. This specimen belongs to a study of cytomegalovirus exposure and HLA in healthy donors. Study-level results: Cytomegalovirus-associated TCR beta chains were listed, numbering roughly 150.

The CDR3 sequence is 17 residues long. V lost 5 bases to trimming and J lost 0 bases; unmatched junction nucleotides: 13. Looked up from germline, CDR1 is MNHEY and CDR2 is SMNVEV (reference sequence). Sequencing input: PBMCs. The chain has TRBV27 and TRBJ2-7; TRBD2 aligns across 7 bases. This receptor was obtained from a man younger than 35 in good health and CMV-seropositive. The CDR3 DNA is TGTGCCAGCAGTCGGCCCCCCTCTAGCGGCACCTCCTACGAGCAGTACTTC. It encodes CASSRPPSSGTSYEQYF.